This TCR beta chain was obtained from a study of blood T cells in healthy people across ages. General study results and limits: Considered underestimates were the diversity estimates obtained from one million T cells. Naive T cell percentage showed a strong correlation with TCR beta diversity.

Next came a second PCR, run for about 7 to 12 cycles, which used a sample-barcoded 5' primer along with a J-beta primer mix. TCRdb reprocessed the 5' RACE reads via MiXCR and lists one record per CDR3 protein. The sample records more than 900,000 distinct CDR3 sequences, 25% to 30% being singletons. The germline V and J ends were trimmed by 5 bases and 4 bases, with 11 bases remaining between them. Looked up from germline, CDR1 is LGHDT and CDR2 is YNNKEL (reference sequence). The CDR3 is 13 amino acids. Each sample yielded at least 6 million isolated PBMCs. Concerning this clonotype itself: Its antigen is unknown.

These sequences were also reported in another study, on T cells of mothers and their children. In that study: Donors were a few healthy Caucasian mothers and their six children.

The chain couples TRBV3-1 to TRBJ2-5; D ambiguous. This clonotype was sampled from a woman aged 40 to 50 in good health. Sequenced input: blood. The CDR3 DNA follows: TGTGCCAGCAGCTCCCTTTTAGGAGAGACCCAGTACTTC. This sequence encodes CASSSLLGETQYF.